A selection of T cell receptor beta chains follows, all from one sample in a study of technical replicates of blood from a handful of donors. The data were produced by immunoSEQ multiplex PCR, yet TCRdb's version contains in-frame clones alone and is incomplete. This sample yields about 89,000 clones, of which roughly 94% are seen a single time; roughly 0.24% belongs to the top ten. The sample comprised T cells isolated from PBMCs. The receptors were gathered from a human donor in good health. CDR3s include the opening cysteine and the closing phenylalanine or tryptophan. The order of the fields is V gene, clone size, J gene, D gene, CDR3 protein, CDR3 DNA. The D gene is left open where the match is weak. The size field is filled for only some rows; it gives once, few, many or a size class.

TRBV4-2,-,TRBJ2-1,TRBD2,CASSQEPPSGGDEQFF,TGTGCCAGCAGCCAAGAACCGCCTAGCGGGGGTGATGAGCAGTTCTTC
TRBV27,-,TRBJ1-5,TRBD1,CASSLLGQGGQPQHF,TGTGCCAGCAGTTTATTGGGACAGGGCGGTCAGCCCCAGCATTTT
TRBV5-8,-,TRBJ1-6,-,CASSLVGTAFGSPLHF,TGTGCCAGCAGCTTGGTTGGTACAGCCTTTGGTTCACCCCTCCACTTT
TRBV9,-,TRBJ1-4,-,CASSQSQGYEKLFF,TGTGCCAGCAGCCAATCCCAGGGCTATGAAAAACTGTTTTTT
TRBV4-1,-,TRBJ2-7,TRBD1,CASSQYSPGGSYEQYF,TGCGCCAGCAGCCAGTATAGCCCAGGGGGCTCCTACGAGCAGTACTTC
TRBV27,-,TRBJ2-4,TRBD1,CATSPGQTMAKNIQYF,TGTGCCACCTCACCGGGACAGACTATGGCCAAAAACATTCAGTACTTC
TRBV5-1,-,TRBJ2-7,TRBD2,CASSPREGASYEQYF,TGCGCCAGCAGCCCGCGGGAGGGCGCCTCCTACGAGCAGTACTTC
TRBV10-3,-,TRBJ2-7,TRBD1,CAISPQFGQGYEQYF,TGTGCCATCAGCCCGCAATTCGGACAGGGGTACGAGCAGTACTTC
TRBV25-1,-,TRBJ2-1,TRBD1,CASSANRDRAYDEQFF,TGTGCCAGCAGTGCCAACCGGGACAGGGCTTACGATGAGCAGTTCTTC
TRBV19,-,TRBJ2-1,TRBD1,CASSGRTGERNEQFF,TGTGCCAGTAGTGGCCGGACAGGGGAACGGAATGAGCAGTTCTTC
TRBV11-2,-,TRBJ2-4,TRBD2,CASSPKRDPAKNIQYF,TGTGCCAGCAGCCCAAAGCGGGACCCAGCCAAAAACATTCAGTACTTC
TRBV9,-,TRBJ2-7,-,CASSPQGVYEQYF,TGTGCCAGCAGCCCTCAAGGGGTCTACGAGCAGTACTTC
TRBV5-5,once,TRBJ1-2,TRBD1,CASSLGTGGASYGYTF,TGTGCCAGCAGCTTAGGGACAGGGGGCGCATCCTATGGCTACACCTTC
TRBV5-6,-,TRBJ1-5,-,CASSRLGKTNQPQHF,TGTGCCAGCAGTCGACTAGGGAAAACGAATCAGCCCCAGCATTTT
TRBV11-2,-,TRBJ2-1,-,CASSLYGSDEQFF,TGTGCCAGCAGCTTATACGGGTCAGATGAGCAGTTCTTC
TRBV27,-,TRBJ2-4,TRBD2,CASSLAGGPPKNIQYF,TGTGCCAGCAGTTTGGCGGGAGGGCCACCCAAAAACATTCAGTACTTC
TRBV5-1,-,TRBJ2-7,TRBD1,CASSLGQGGDEQYF,TGCGCCAGCAGCTTGGGACAGGGTGGGGACGAGCAGTACTTC
TRBV9,-,TRBJ2-5,-,CASSSLGLNYQETQYF,TGTGCCAGCAGCTCTCTAGGACTCAACTACCAAGAGACCCAGTACTTC